The source of this TCR beta chain is a study of patients and donors after allogeneic stem cell transplantation. This clonotype was seen repeatedly, ten times or more. TCRdb itself ran the RT-PCR reads through MiXCR, one entry per CDR3 protein. This sample has about 76,000 distinct CDR3 sequences, with roughly 29% found just once. The CDR3 length is 18 residues. The V gene lost 0 bases and the J gene lost 6 bases, with 18 bases spanning the gap. Germline-derived CDR1 and CDR2 are SEHNR and FQNEAQ (reference sequence). This clonotype was sampled from a human donor who was either an allogeneic HSCT recipient or a stem cell or donor lymphocyte infusion donor (not recorded which). It is not recorded whose cells these are; they may come from a transplant donor. The chain has TRBV7-9 and TRBJ1-6, with D possibly TRBD1 on 6 matching bases. Sequenced material: blood, either unsorted or a sorted T cell fraction (not recorded which). CDR3 DNA: TGTGCCAGCAGCTTAGCCCGGGACAAGATTCTGGGTAATTCACCCCTCCACTTT. Translating it yields CASSLARDKILGNSPLHF.